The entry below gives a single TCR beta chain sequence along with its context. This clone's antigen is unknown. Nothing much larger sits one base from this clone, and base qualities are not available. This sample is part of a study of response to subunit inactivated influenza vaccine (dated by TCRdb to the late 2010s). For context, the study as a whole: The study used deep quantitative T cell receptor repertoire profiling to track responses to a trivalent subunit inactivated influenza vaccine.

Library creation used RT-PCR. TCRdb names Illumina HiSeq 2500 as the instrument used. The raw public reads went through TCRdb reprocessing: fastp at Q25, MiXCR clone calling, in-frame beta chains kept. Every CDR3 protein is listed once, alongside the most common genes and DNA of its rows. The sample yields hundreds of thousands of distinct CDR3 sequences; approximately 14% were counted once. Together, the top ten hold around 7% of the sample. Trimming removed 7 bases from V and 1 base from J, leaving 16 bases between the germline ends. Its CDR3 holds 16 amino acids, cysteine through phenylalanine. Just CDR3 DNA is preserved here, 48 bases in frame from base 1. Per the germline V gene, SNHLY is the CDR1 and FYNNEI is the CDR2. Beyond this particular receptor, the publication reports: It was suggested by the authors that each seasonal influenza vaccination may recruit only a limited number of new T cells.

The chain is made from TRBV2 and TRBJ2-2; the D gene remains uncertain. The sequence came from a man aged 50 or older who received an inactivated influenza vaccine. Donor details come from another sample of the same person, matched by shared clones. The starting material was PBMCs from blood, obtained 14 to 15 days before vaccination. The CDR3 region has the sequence CASTQVRPGNTGELFF. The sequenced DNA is TGTGCCAGCACCCAAGTCCGGCCTGGGAACACCGGGGAGCTGTTTTTT.